These T cell receptor beta chains were read from a single sample in a study of T cell changes during pregnancy in multiple sclerosis. Sequencing used immunoSEQ multiplex PCR; TCRdb keeps in-frame clones, though not all of them. The sample contains around 60,000 clones, about 90% of which appear only once. Sample: peripheral blood, taken in the second trimester of pregnancy. The receptors here all came from a female donor in good health, enrolled as a control in a pregnancy study. The CDR3 runs from the conserved cysteine through the conserved F or W. D genes are given only for firm matches. Clone size appears in some rows only: once, few, many, or a class for an expanded clone.

v_call	d_call	j_call	clone_size	cdr3_nt	cdr3_aa
TRBV25-1	NA	TRBJ2-1	NA	TGTGCCAGCCGAATCCGGCTAGCGAAAAACAATGAGCAGTTCTTC	CASRIRLAKNNEQFF
TRBV12-5	NA	TRBJ2-2	NA	TGTGCTAGTGGTTTGGTCCTGCAGGGTCCTTACACCGGGGAGCTGTTTTTT	CASGLVLQGPYTGELFF
TRBV4-1	TRBD1	TRBJ1-5	NA	TGCGCCAGCAGCCAAGAAGGGACAGGGATTTATCAGCCCCAGCATTTT	CASSQEGTGIYQPQHF
TRBV11-2	NA	TRBJ1-1	NA	TGTGCCAGCAGCCCCTTCGTGTTGGCCCGCGGGAACTTGGACACTGAAGCTTTCTTT	CASSPFVLARGNLDTEAFF
TRBV7-3	TRBD2	TRBJ2-1	NA	TGTGCCAGCAGCTTAGGAGCGGGGGGGAGTTTGGATGAGCAGTTCTTC	CASSLGAGGSLDEQFF
TRBV6-6	NA	TRBJ2-3	NA	TGTGCCAGCAGTTACCCAGCGGAAGGGCACACAGATACGCAGTATTTT	CASSYPAEGHTDTQYF
TRBV30	NA	TRBJ1-5	NA	TGTGCCTGGGACAATAGCAATCAGCCCCAGCATTTT	CAWDNSNQPQHF
TRBV28	TRBD2	TRBJ2-7	NA	TGTGCCAGCAGTTTAGCGGGGGGGAACTACGAGCAGTACTTC	CASSLAGGNYEQYF
TRBV6-6	TRBD2	TRBJ2-5	NA	TGTGCCAGCAGGCCGGGACTAGTCGAGACCCAGTACTTC	CASRPGLVETQYF
TRBV6-1	NA	TRBJ2-5	NA	TGTGCCAGCTCCCCTGGTCGGGGCCAAGAGACCCAGTACTTC	CASSPGRGQETQYF
TRBV9	NA	TRBJ2-2	NA	TGTGCCAGCAGTATTACAGGGACCACGAACACCGGGGAGCTGTTTTTT	CASSITGTTNTGELFF
TRBV11-3	TRBD2	TRBJ2-7	NA	TGTGCCAGCAGCTTAAGCGGGAGAGCCTACGAGCAGTACTTC	CASSLSGRAYEQYF
TRBV10-3	TRBD2	TRBJ2-1	NA	TGTGCCATCAGAGGACTAGCGGGAGGGCCAAGCTTCTTC	CAIRGLAGGPSFF
TRBV28	TRBD2	TRBJ2-7	NA	TGTGCCAGCAGTAACCGTTGGACTAGCGGTGATCTGTACTTC	CASSNRWTSGDLYF
TRBV6-5	NA	TRBJ1-1	NA	TGTGCCAGCAGTACAGGGAGTCGGACTGAAGCTTTCTTT	CASSTGSRTEAFF
TRBV11-2	TRBD1	TRBJ1-4	NA	TGTGCCAGCAGCCCAGGGGGGCATGAAAAACTGTTTTTT	CASSPGGHEKLFF
TRBV19	TRBD1	TRBJ2-1	NA	TGTGCCAGTAGCCTCGACAGGGGGAATGAGCAGTTCTTC	CASSLDRGNEQFF
TRBV6-5	NA	TRBJ2-3	NA	TGTGCCAGCAGTTACTCGTGGGCTAGCTTTACAGATACGCAGTATTTT	CASSYSWASFTDTQYF
TRBV6-4	TRBD2	TRBJ2-3	medium-sized	TGTGCCAGCAGTGAGCTGGGACTAGCAGCAGATACGCAGTATTTT	CASSELGLAADTQYF
TRBV18	NA	TRBJ1-3	NA	TGTGCCAGCTCACCATCGACTGCGAACTCTGGAAACACCATATATTTT	CASSPSTANSGNTIYF
TRBV6-1	NA	TRBJ1-4	NA	TGTGCCAGCATATGGACAGAGGGTGAAAAACTGTTTTTT	CASIWTEGEKLFF
TRBV9	NA	TRBJ2-7	NA	TGTGCCAGCAGCGTACATAGGAGCTCCTACGAGCAGTACTTC	CASSVHRSSYEQYF
TRBV10-3	NA	TRBJ2-1	once	TGTGCCATGCGAGCCGAAAGGGAGAGCTCCTACAATGAGCAGTTCTTC	CAMRAERESSYNEQFF